Sequencing of this T cell receptor beta chain was carried out in a study of cytomegalovirus exposure and HLA in healthy donors. This table comes from immunoSEQ multiplex PCR, and its TCRdb copy is limited to in-frame clones, with some not included. The repertoire consists of 150,000 to 200,000 clones, with more than 80% occurring once and the leading ten covering roughly 7.5%. The sequenced sample consisted of PBMCs. The TCR originated in a man aged 18-30 years in good health and CMV-seropositive.

The CDR3 DNA reads as TGTGCCAGCAGCTTTGGCGGGCAGCCCCAGCATTTT. Amino acid sequence: CASSFGGQPQHF. The chain links TRBV7-2 to TRBJ1-5; D unresolved. V shed 3 bases and J shed 7 bases, with 7 bases lying between them. CDR1 is SGHTA and CDR2 is FQGNSA in the germline V gene. The CDR3 runs to 12 residues.